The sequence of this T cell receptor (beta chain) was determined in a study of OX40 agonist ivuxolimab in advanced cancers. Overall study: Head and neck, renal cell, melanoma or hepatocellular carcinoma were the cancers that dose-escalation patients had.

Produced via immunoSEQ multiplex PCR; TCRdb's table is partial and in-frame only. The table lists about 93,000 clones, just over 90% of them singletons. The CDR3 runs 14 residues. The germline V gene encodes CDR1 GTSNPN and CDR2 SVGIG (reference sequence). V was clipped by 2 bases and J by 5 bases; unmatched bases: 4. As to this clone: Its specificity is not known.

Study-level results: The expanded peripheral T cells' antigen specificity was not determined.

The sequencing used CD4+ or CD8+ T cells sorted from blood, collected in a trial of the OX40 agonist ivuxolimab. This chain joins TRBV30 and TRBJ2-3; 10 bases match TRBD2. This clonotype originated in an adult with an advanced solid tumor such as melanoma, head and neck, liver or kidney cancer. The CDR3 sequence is CAWSSGRAQDTQYF. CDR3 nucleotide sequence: TGTGCCTGGAGTAGCGGGAGGGCCCAAGATACGCAGTATTTT.